This T cell receptor beta chain was captured in a study of blood T cell repertoires in COVID-19. Study-level information: Acute-phase and convalescent COVID-19 samples originated in the United States, Italy and Spain. Nucleic acid was either cDNA or gDNA, and it came from T cells, B-cell-depleted T cells, or PBMCs.

V shed 2 bases and J shed 6 bases, with 17 bases lying between them. The CDR3 length is 15 residues. Germline CDR1 is SGHTA and CDR2 is FQGNSA. Original data processing: Amplification of reference gene primers was used by the study to estimate nucleated cell counts. Measured with immunoSEQ multiplex PCR; TCRdb has only the in-frame clones, and not every one. V and J calls and clone size are those listed in that table; D and trimming were worked out from the DNA. The table has about 170,000 clones, about 82% seen once. The V and J genes are TRBV7-2 and TRBJ2-7, with D possibly matching TRBD1 (6 bases). Sequenced input: peripheral blood. The receptor's source is a man aged 45 to 65 with active or convalescent COVID-19. The DNA of the CDR3 is TGTGCCAGCAGCTTAAATTTGGCAGGGGAAAGCGAGCAGTACTTC. Its translation is CASSLNLAGESEQYF.